These T cell receptor beta chains were read from a single sample in a study of PD-1 blockade in classical Hodgkin lymphoma. Measured with immunoSEQ multiplex PCR; TCRdb has only the in-frame clones, and not every one. The sample contains more than 10,000 clones, 88% of which appear only once. The sample consisted of CD4+ T cells from blood, taken before the fourth cycle of nivolumab. These receptors came from a human donor with classical Hodgkin lymphoma. Each CDR3 is given with its conserved first and last residue. The order of the fields is V gene, clone size, D gene, J gene, CDR3 length, CDR3 DNA, CDR3 protein. A D gene is named only where the DNA matches it firmly. Clone sizes are given selectively: once, few, many, or a class where the clone is expanded.

TRBV29-1	NA	TRBD1	TRBJ2-7	15	TGCAGCGTTGAAGCCACTTACCGGGACAGTGGCGAGCAGTACTTC	CSVEATYRDSGEQYF
TRBV10-1	NA	NA	TRBJ2-3	15	TGCGCCAGCAGTGAGAGGGGGACTCCTACAGATACGCAGTATTTT	CASSERGTPTDTQYF
TRBV6-1	few	TRBD2	TRBJ2-3	15	TGTGCCAGCAGTATTAGCGGGGGGGCCGGAGATACGCAGTATTTT	CASSISGGAGDTQYF
TRBV6-1	NA	NA	TRBJ1-1	11	TGTGCCAGCAGCAGATTAACTGAAGCTTTCTTT	CASSRLTEAFF
TRBV4-2	NA	TRBD2	TRBJ2-3	17	TGTGCCAGCAGCCAACAACCCCCTGGGGGGGGCACAGATACGCAGTATTTT	CASSQQPPGGGTDTQYF
TRBV5-1	NA	TRBD2	TRBJ2-7	15	TGCGCCAGCAGCTTAGGCGGGAGAGGGTCCTACGAGCAGTACTTC	CASSLGGRGSYEQYF
TRBV7-8	NA	NA	TRBJ1-5	15	TGTGCCAGCAGCTTAGCGTACAGGGGCAATCAGCCCCAGCATTTT	CASSLAYRGNQPQHF
TRBV5-1	NA	TRBD1	TRBJ2-1	18	TGCGCCAGCAGCTCCCGGGACAGGGGCCCGCAATTTTACAATGAGCAGTTCTTC	CASSSRDRGPQFYNEQFF
TRBV18	NA	TRBD2	TRBJ2-3	17	TGTGCCAGCTCCCTTTCCGGGACTAGCGGGTACACAGATACGCAGTATTTT	CASSLSGTSGYTDTQYF
TRBV29-1	NA	NA	TRBJ1-1	11	TGCAGCGTTGGAGTCGCGGGGCTAGCTTTCTTT	CSVGVAGLAFF
TRBV19	once	TRBD2	TRBJ2-7	16	TGTGCCAGTAGTATCCTGGCGGGAGGGCCCCCCCACGAGCAGTACTTC	CASSILAGGPPHEQYF
TRBV10-3	once	NA	TRBJ1-2	11	TGTGCATATTCCCCGGGGTATGGCTACACCTTC	CAYSPGYGYTF
TRBV6-1	NA	NA	TRBJ2-3	15	TGTGCCAGCAGTGAAGCTCATGGACCCGCCGATACGCAGTATTTT	CASSEAHGPADTQYF
TRBV5-1	NA	TRBD1	TRBJ2-3	15	TGCGCCAGCAGCTGGACAGGGGACAGCACAGATACGCAGTATTTT	CASSWTGDSTDTQYF
TRBV28	once	NA	TRBJ2-3	14	TGTGCCAGCGGAGGGACAGCCGGCCCGAGAGCGCAGTATTTT	CASGGTAGPRAQYF
TRBV2	NA	TRBD1	TRBJ2-5	13	TGTGCCAGCGGGGGACAGTCCCGGGAGACCCAGTACTTC	CASGGQSRETQYF
TRBV5-1	NA	NA	TRBJ2-3	14	TGCGCCAGCAGCTTGGGGACACAGTGGGTTACGCAGTATTTT	CASSLGTQWVTQYF
TRBV5-1	NA	NA	TRBJ2-5	14	TGCGCCAGCAGCTTGGAACAGGGACGGCAGACCCAGTACTTC	CASSLEQGRQTQYF
TRBV4-1	NA	NA	TRBJ1-4	17	TGCGCCAGCAGCCAAGTAAGACGCGGGACGGCTAATGAAAAACTGTTTTTT	CASSQVRRGTANEKLFF
TRBV5-8	NA	TRBD2	TRBJ2-7	17	TGTGCCAGCAGCTTGGGGACCTTACTAGCGGGATCCTACGAGCAGTACTTC	CASSLGTLLAGSYEQYF
TRBV2	few	NA	TRBJ2-6	14	TGTGCCAGCGAGAATATAGCTGGGGCCAACGTCCTGACTTTC	CASENIAGANVLTF
TRBV4-1	NA	NA	TRBJ2-3	17	TGCGCCAGCAGCCATTTTCGAGCGCAGCCGGGGACAGATACGCAGTATTTT	CASSHFRAQPGTDTQYF
TRBV6-6	NA	NA	TRBJ2-5	15	TGTGCCAGCACCCGAGGACGGATCCTACAAGAGACCCAGTACTTC	CASTRGRILQETQYF
TRBV14	NA	NA	TRBJ1-4	14	TGTGCCAGCAGCCAAGTACGGGGGTTGGAAAAACTGTTTTTT	CASSQVRGLEKLFF
TRBV6-4	NA	TRBD1	TRBJ2-3	15	TGTGCCAGCAGTGTGGGGACAGGGTTCACAGATACGCAGTATTTT	CASSVGTGFTDTQYF
TRBV5-1	NA	NA	TRBJ2-1	13	TGCGCCAGCAGCGCCCGACTAGTCGATGAGCAGTTCTTC	CASSARLVDEQFF
TRBV2	NA	NA	TRBJ1-2	14	TGTGCCAGCAGTGAAGTTCGGACGGCCTATGGCTACACCTTC	CASSEVRTAYGYTF
TRBV27	few	NA	TRBJ2-7	14	TGTGCCAGCAGTCCGATCGACAGGCCCTACGAGCAGTACTTC	CASSPIDRPYEQYF
TRBV30	NA	TRBD1	TRBJ2-6	17	TGTGCCTGGAATAAGGACAGGGTACCGGCTGGGGCCAACGTCCTGACTTTC	CAWNKDRVPAGANVLTF
TRBV28	NA	TRBD2	TRBJ2-7	15	TGTGCCAGCAGTTTTAGTCTAGCGGGATTCTACGAGCAGTACTTC	CASSFSLAGFYEQYF
TRBV7-8	NA	TRBD1	TRBJ1-5	15	TGTGCCAGCAGCTTGGGGACAGGGGCCACGTGGCCCCAGCATTTT	CASSLGTGATWPQHF
TRBV4-2	once	TRBD1	TRBJ1-2	13	TGTGCCAGCAGCCAAGATGGGGGACAGGTTGGGTACTTC	CASSQDGGQVGYF
TRBV2	NA	NA	TRBJ2-6	14	TGTGCCAGCAGACGGGAAACTGGGGCCAACGTCCTGACTTTC	CASRRETGANVLTF
TRBV18	NA	NA	TRBJ1-6	13	TGTGCCAGCTCACAGGGAGGAAATTCACCCCTCCACTTT	CASSQGGNSPLHF
TRBV7-2	NA	NA	TRBJ2-5	16	TGTGCCAGCAGCTTAGCGGGAGCCGCAACGGTAGAGACCCAGTACTTC	CASSLAGAATVETQYF
TRBV4-2	NA	TRBD2	TRBJ2-2	16	TGTGCCAGCAGCCAGACGGGGGCGGGGGGTCTCGGGGAGCTGTTTTTT	CASSQTGAGGLGELFF
TRBV29-1	NA	NA	TRBJ1-4	12	TGCAGCGTTCGGGCAGGGGATGAAAAACTGTTTTTT	CSVRAGDEKLFF
TRBV21-1	NA	NA	TRBJ2-2	16	TGTGCCAGCAGCGACCGGGACAGGGAAGTTTCCGGGGAGCTGTTTTTT	CASSDRDREVSGELFF
TRBV10-3	once	TRBD2	TRBJ2-1	14	TGTGCCATCACTGCGGGACTAGCGGGGAACGAGCAGTTCTTC	CAITAGLAGNEQFF
TRBV19	NA	NA	TRBJ1-5	14	TGTGCCAGTAGTCCCTCTCGACATAATCAGCCCCAGCATTTT	CASSPSRHNQPQHF
TRBV4-1	NA	TRBD1	TRBJ1-5	16	TGCGCCAGCAGCCCCGGACAGGGGGGGAGCAATCAGCCCCAGCATTTT	CASSPGQGGSNQPQHF
TRBV27	NA	NA	TRBJ2-1	12	TGTGCCAGCAGTTCAACCTACAATGAGCAGTTCTTC	CASSSTYNEQFF
TRBV7-2	NA	NA	TRBJ2-5	14	TGTGCCAGCAGCGCCGCTGGGTACCAAGAGACCCAGTACTTC	CASSAAGYQETQYF
TRBV5-1	NA	TRBD1	TRBJ2-3	17	TGCGCCAGCAGCTTGGTGTCCGGGACAGGGGACACAGATACGCAGTATTTT	CASSLVSGTGDTDTQYF